These 20 T cell receptor beta chains were all obtained from the same sample, sequenced in a study of control samples from healthy donors and cancer patients. Here immunoSEQ multiplex PCR was the method, and the copy in TCRdb shows in-frame clones only, minus some. The sample comprises 160,000 or so clones, about 94% of which are singletons, and around 15% rests with the top ten. The sample consisted of PBMCs. The receptors were gathered from a man between 60 and 70 years old with colorectal cancer.

On this clone: The identical CDR3 is also encoded by other nucleotide sequences in the sample. The chain carries TRBV6-2 or TRBV6-3 and TRBJ1-1; D remains ambiguous. V lost 1 base and J lost 1, with 4 bases in between. There are 13 residues in the CDR3. Germline assignment: CDR1 MNHEY and CDR2 SVGEGT. The CDR3 reads CASSYLGNTEAFF. The DNA of the CDR3 is TGTGCCAGCAGTTACTTGGGGAACACTGAAGCTTTCTTT.

The chain carries TRBV6-5 and TRBJ2-3; 10 bases agree with TRBD1. CDR3 length equals 15 residues. V lost 6 bases to trimming and J lost 5 bases; unmatched junction nucleotides: 8. Germline CDR1 and CDR2: MNHEY and SVGAGI. The chain's CDR3 is CASSSTGGSEDTQYF. CDR3 coding DNA: TGTGCCAGCAGCTCGACAGGGGGCTCAGAAGATACGCAGTATTTT.

The V call is TRBV27, the J call TRBJ2-5, with 7 nucleotides matching TRBD2. This CDR3 contains 15 residues. The germline V gene encodes CDR1 MNHEY and CDR2 SMNVEV (reference sequence). The junction had 9 bases not matched to a gene; V was cut back by 3 bases and J by 5 bases. CDR3 nucleotides: TGTGCCAGCAGTTTCCGGGGGGTGGGTCGGGAGACCCAGTACTTC. Residues: CASSFRGVGRETQYF.

The rearrangement joins TRBV23-1 to TRBJ2-5; the D gene is possibly TRBD2 (5 bases). TRBV23-1 is an open reading frame, and its role is uncertain. V was shortened by 2 bases and J by 2 bases, with 15 bases between the two germline ends. The CDR3 length is 16 residues. The CDR3 region has the DNA TGCGCCAGCAGTCAACCCCCAACGGGGTGTCAAGAGACCCAGTACTTC. Its protein product is CASSQPPTGCQETQYF.

This chain's CDR3 is CASSYSDRDDEKLFF. DNA of the CDR3: TGTGCCAGCAGTTACTCAGACAGGGACGATGAAAAACTGTTTTTT. This chain joins TRBV6-2 or TRBV6-3 and TRBJ1-4; 7 bases are shared with TRBD1. This CDR3 contains 15 residues. With V trimmed by 0 bases and J by 6 bases, 4 bases remained unmatched. The germline CDR1 and CDR2 sequences are MNHEY and SVGEGT.

This clone was picked up one time. V usage is TRBV6-5 and J usage is TRBJ1-4, with a weak D call TRBD1 (5 bases). The CDR3 has 15 residues. In germline, CDR1 is MNHEY, CDR2 SVGAGI. V was cut by 5 bases and J by 1 base, with 11 bases left in between. The CDR3 reads CASSRDGITNEKLFF. The CDR3 DNA reads as TGTGCCAGCAGTAGGGACGGCATAACTAATGAAAAACTGTTTTTT.

This clone was detected once. This chain joins TRBV7-2 and TRBJ2-1; 11 positions agree with TRBD2. The germline gives CDR1 SGHTA, CDR2 FQGNSA. The CDR3 is 13 residues long. The trim removed 5 bases at V and 7 bases at J, leaving 1 base unmatched. CDR3 region: CASSGTSGNEQFF. The CDR3, as DNA: TGTGCCAGCAGCGGGACTAGCGGAAATGAGCAGTTCTTC.

This chain links TRBV10-2 with TRBJ2-3; D might be TRBD1 or TRBD2, each matching 5 bases. V was clipped by 1 base and J by 1 base, with 6 bases between them. Per the germline V gene, CDR1 is WSHSY and CDR2 is SAAADI. The CDR3 extends over 14 amino acids. The CDR3 DNA sequence: TGCGCCAGCAGTGAGTTGGGGGGCACAGATACGCAGTATTTT. Its protein product is CASSELGGTDTQYF.

The J gene is TRBJ2-5, the V gene TRBV9, with 9 nucleotides matching TRBD2. Trimming cost V 1 base and J 5 bases; bases outside gene matches: 9. CDR1 is SGDLS and CDR2 is YYNGEE in the germline V gene. The CDR3 is 16 amino acids. The CDR3 coding sequence is TGTGCCAGCAGCGTATCGAGTAGCGGGGGTCGGGAGACCCAGTACTTC. Translating it yields CASSVSSSGGRETQYF. Variable domain in full (rest from reference TRBV9 and TRBJ2-5): DSGVTQTPKHLITATGQRVTLRCSPRSGDLSVYWYQQSLDQGLQFLIQYYNGEERAKGNILERFSAQQFPDLHSELNLSSLELGDSALYFCASSVSSSGGRETQYFGPGTRLLVL.

The chain combines TRBV30 with TRBJ1-2; D gene uncertain. Germline values: CDR1 GTSNPN, CDR2 SVGIG (reference sequence). The CDR3 is made up of 10 amino acids. Trimming took off 1 base at V and 8 bases at J, with 5 bases between the two ends. CDR3 amino acids: CAWSAGGYTF. The CDR3 nucleotides are TGTGCCTGGAGTGCAGGCGGCTACACCTTC.

This chain joins TRBV4-3 and TRBJ2-3; perhaps TRBD1 as D (6 bases). The V gene lost 2 bases and the J gene lost 2 bases, with 11 bases spanning the gap. Germline V CDR1 and CDR2: LGHNA, YSLEER. There are 15 residues in the CDR3. The CDR3 coding sequence is TGCGCCAGCAGCCAAACCCAGGGGTCCACAGATACGCAGTATTTT. The encoded protein is CASSQTQGSTDTQYF.

The chain has TRBV6-8 and TRBJ2-7; 7 bases fit TRBD1. The CDR3 loop spans 14 amino acids. J gave up 3 bases and V 6 bases, and 8 bases lay outside the gene matches. Germline V gives CDR1 MNHGY, CDR2 SAAAGT. CDR3 nucleotides: TGTGCCAGCAGCCCGAAAGGGACAGACTACGAGCAGTACTTC. This translates into CASSPKGTDYEQYF.

V and J are TRBV27 and TRBJ2-7, with 8 bases fitting TRBD1. V lost 0 bases and J lost 3; bases outside the gene matches: 4. The CDR3 totals 15 residues. Per the germline V gene, CDR1 is MNHEY and CDR2 is SMNVEV (reference sequence). The CDR3, as DNA: TGTGCCAGCAGTTTATCTGGCGGACAGGGCTACGAGCAGTACTTC. Translated, it gives CASSLSGGQGYEQYF.

The chain couples TRBV5-4 to TRBJ2-2; TRBD1 agrees at 9 bases. CDR3 size: 15 residues. V trimming: 2 bases; J trimming: 5 bases; junction bases outside the gene matches: 4. CDR1 SGHNT and CDR2 YYREEE come from the germline V gene (reference sequence). CDR3 sequence reads: CASSFGTGKTGELFF. CDR3 coding DNA: TGTGCCAGCAGCTTCGGGACAGGGAAAACCGGGGAGCTGTTTTTT.

This chain connects TRBV18 to TRBJ2-1, with 8 bases identical to TRBD1. The V gene end was trimmed by 1 base and the J gene end by 6 bases; junction bases not matched to a gene: 2. The CDR3 is 14 amino acids. Germline V gives CDR1 KGHSH, CDR2 LQKENI. CDR3 in amino acids: CASSPRQGINEQFF. The CDR3 DNA is TGTGCCAGCTCACCACGACAGGGGATCAATGAGCAGTTCTTC.

The chain combines TRBV6-2 or TRBV6-3 with TRBJ2-7, with a possible D match to TRBD1 (6 bases). CDR1 and CDR2 from the germline V gene are MNHEY and SVGEGT. The CDR3 spans 13 residues. The V end lost 6 bases, the J end lost 1 base, and 10 bases lay between the germline ends. The DNA of the CDR3 is TGTGCCAGCAGCCAGGGGTTTTCCTACGAGCAGTACTTC. Residues: CASSQGFSYEQYF.

The rearrangement uses TRBV5-8 and TRBJ1-6, with no clear D. CDR1 is SGHTS and CDR2 is YDEGEE in the germline V gene. The length of the CDR3 is 14 residues. Trimming shortened V by 4 bases and J by 7 bases, and 12 bases separated the two germline ends. The chain's CDR3 is CASSEQINNSPLHF. CDR3 DNA: TGTGCCAGCAGCGAGCAAATCAACAATTCACCCCTCCACTTT.

The chain links TRBV5-1 to TRBJ2-5; 11 bases map to TRBD2. Germline trimming cut 5 bases from V and 4 bases from J; bases unmatched to any gene: 7. There are 15 residues in the CDR3. Germline CDR1 is SGHRS and CDR2 is YFSETQ. Here the CDR3 reads CASSPGTSGTETQYF. The CDR3 bases are TGCGCCAGCAGTCCCGGGACTAGCGGCACAGAGACCCAGTACTTC.

The CDR3 DNA reads as TGTGCCAGTAGTATTGACAGGGAAGATACGCAGTATTTT. Its translation is CASSIDREDTQYF. V gene TRBV19 combines with J gene TRBJ2-3, with 7 bases identical to TRBD1. After removal of 3 bases from V and 5 bases from J, the junction contained 2 bases not matched to a gene. Germline-derived CDR1 and CDR2 are LNHDA and SQIVND (reference sequence). The CDR3 contains 13 residues.

This chain's CDR3 is CASSDTGGPNYGYTF. The CDR3 region has the DNA TGTGCCAGCAGCGACACAGGGGGTCCGAACTATGGCTACACCTTC. The V gene is TRBV2, the J gene TRBJ1-2; 8 nucleotides line up with TRBD1. V lost 6 bases to trimming and J lost 2 bases; unmatched junction nucleotides: 8. The CDR3 runs to 15 residues. CDR1 is SNHLY and CDR2 is FYNNEI in the germline V gene.